The rows below give T cell receptor beta chains drawn from one sample of a study of blood T cell repertoires in COVID-19. Sequencing was performed with immunoSEQ multiplex PCR; in TCRdb, only in-frame clones are kept and a portion is missing. The data show about half a million clones, 70% to 90% seen once. Sequencing was carried out using peripheral blood. These receptors were obtained from a human donor in a cohort sampled during active COVID-19. Each CDR3 is given with its conserved first and last residue. D genes are given only for firm matches. Rows give clone size only sometimes, using once, few, many, or a class for an expanded clone.

v_gene	d_gene	abundance	j_gene	CDR3nt	CDR3aa
TRBV7-8	.	.	TRBJ2-6	TGTGCCAGCAGCTTAGACAGGGCCAACGTCCTGACTTTC	CASSLDRANVLTF
TRBV6-5	.	.	TRBJ1-2	TGTGCCAGCAGTTACTCGGGGTCTGACAGGTTATATGGCTACACCTTC	CASSYSGSDRLYGYTF
TRBV27	.	.	TRBJ2-7	TGTGCCAGCAGTTTTGGGGCGGGATACGAGCAGTACTTC	CASSFGAGYEQYF
TRBV28	.	few	TRBJ1-5	TGTGCCAGCAGTTTAGGTACTCGGTGGCAGCCCCAGCATTTT	CASSLGTRWQPQHF
TRBV5-4	TRBD1	.	TRBJ2-5	TGTGCCAGCGGCCGCCGAACTACAGGGGCGAGGGGAGAGACCCAGTACTTC	CASGRRTTGARGETQYF
TRBV6-5	.	.	TRBJ2-7	TGTGCCAGCAGTTTTACCGGGACTTACGTCTACGAGCAGTACTTC	CASSFTGTYVYEQYF
TRBV6-5	.	.	TRBJ1-2	TGTGCCAGCAGAAGGGACAATTTCGGGAGCTACACCTTC	CASRRDNFGSYTF
TRBV27	.	.	TRBJ1-5	TGTGCCAGCAGTTCAGGGGCAGGGAGGGATCAGCCCCAGCATTTT	CASSSGAGRDQPQHF
TRBV6-5	.	.	TRBJ2-7	TGTGCCAGCAGTTACTCTAGAGAGCAGTACTTC	CASSYSREQYF
TRBV28	.	.	TRBJ1-3	TGTGCCAGCAGTTTATGGGCCAGGGGAGCTGGAAACACCATATATTTT	CASSLWARGAGNTIYF
TRBV6-2/TRBV6-3	.	.	TRBJ1-5	TGTGCCAGCAGTTACGGGACATCCAGTCAGCCCCAGCATTTT	CASSYGTSSQPQHF
TRBV13	TRBD2	.	TRBJ2-7	TGTGCCAGCAGCTTAGGGACTAGCGGGAAGAGAGTAGAGCAGTACTTC	CASSLGTSGKRVEQYF
TRBV4-3	TRBD1	.	TRBJ1-1	TGCGCCAGCAGCCCATACAGGGGGCGGGTAGCTTTCTTT	CASSPYRGRVAFF
TRBV28	.	.	TRBJ2-2	TGTGCCAGCAGTTTAGCAGGGACCGGGGAGCTGTTTTTT	CASSLAGTGELFF
TRBV19	.	.	TRBJ1-5	TGTGCCAGTAGTCCTCGACGGGGCAATCAGCCCCAGCATTTT	CASSPRRGNQPQHF
TRBV19	.	.	TRBJ2-1	TGTGCCAGTAGTATAGATAGTGGCTGGGGCCGCAATGAGCAGTTCTTC	CASSIDSGWGRNEQFF
TRBV6-5	.	.	TRBJ2-7	TGTGCCACGCGAAATGGGGCGAGTTACGAGCAGTACTTC	CATRNGASYEQYF
TRBV28	.	.	TRBJ2-7	TGTGCCAGCGGGCTTCCGGCCTACGAGCAGTACTTC	CASGLPAYEQYF
TRBV4-1	TRBD2	.	TRBJ2-1	TGCGCCAGCAGCCAAGGGGGGTCGACTAGCGGGAGGAACAATGAGCAGTTCTTC	CASSQGGSTSGRNNEQFF
TRBV7-8	.	.	TRBJ1-2	TGTGCCAGCAGCCGAGGGGCAGGGGTAAACTATGGCTACACCTTC	CASSRGAGVNYGYTF
TRBV18	TRBD1	.	TRBJ2-1	TGTGCCAGCTCACCTATTCAGGGGGCATACAATGAGCAGTTCTTC	CASSPIQGAYNEQFF
TRBV3-1/TRBV3-2	TRBD1	few	TRBJ1-6	TGTGCCAGCAGCAATCGGACAGGTTTCTATAATTCACCCCTCCACTTT	CASSNRTGFYNSPLHF
TRBV11-1	TRBD2	.	TRBJ2-5	TGTGCCAGCAGCTTAGAGACTAGCGAGATAGAGACCCAGTACTTC	CASSLETSEIETQYF
TRBV5-1	.	.	TRBJ1-1	TGCGCCAGCAGCTTAATAGGACAGAGTGAAGCTTTCTTT	CASSLIGQSEAFF
TRBV6-5	.	.	TRBJ1-1	TGTGCCAGTAGTCCACAAACGGAGGTGAGGACTGAAGCTTTCTTT	CASSPQTEVRTEAFF
TRBV5-1	.	.	TRBJ1-2	TGCGCCAGCAGCCCGAGCACCTTC	CASSPSTF
TRBV4-2	TRBD2	.	TRBJ2-5	TGTGCCAGCAGCCCCAGGACTAGCGGGAGGGCCGAGGAGACCCAGTACTTC	CASSPRTSGRAEETQYF
TRBV3-1/TRBV3-2	.	.	TRBJ2-5	TGTGCCAGCAGCCCAGGGGTCCAAGAGACCCAGTACTTC	CASSPGVQETQYF
TRBV19	.	once	TRBJ1-6	TGTGCCAGTAGTGAGGCGAGAATCTCACCCCTCCACTTT	CASSEARISPLHF
TRBV13	.	.	TRBJ2-7	TGTGCCAGCAGCTTATCCCCGCGGTCCTACGAGCAGTACTTC	CASSLSPRSYEQYF
TRBV12-3/TRBV12-4	.	once	TRBJ1-5	TGTGCCAGCAGTGCAGCGGGCAATCAGCCCCAGCATTTT	CASSAAGNQPQHF
TRBV30	.	.	TRBJ1-6	TGTGCCTGGAGTTTCAGTCCAACCCTCCACTTT	CAWSFSPTLHF
TRBV27	TRBD2	.	TRBJ2-7	TGTGCCAGCAGTTTCCTAGCGGGACCCTACGAGCAGTACTTC	CASSFLAGPYEQYF
TRBV4-3	.	.	TRBJ1-2	TGCGCCAGCAGCCAAGTGGCAGCTAACTATGGCTACACCTTC	CASSQVAANYGYTF
TRBV7-2	TRBD1	once	TRBJ2-7	TGTGCCAGCAGCTGGGCGGGACAGGGCCCATCCTACGAGCAGTACTTC	CASSWAGQGPSYEQYF
TRBV5-1	.	.	TRBJ1-4	TGCGCCAGCAGCTTGGCCGTTCCGGGATCGGGAGAAAAACTGTTTTTT	CASSLAVPGSGEKLFF
TRBV3-1/TRBV3-2	.	once	TRBJ2-2	TGTGCCAGCAGCCCTTTAAGGGGCGCAACTACCGGGGAGCTGTTTTTT	CASSPLRGATTGELFF
TRBV7-6	TRBD1	.	TRBJ2-7	TGTGCCAGCAGCTTCTTACAGGGGGGACGCTACGAGCAGTACTTC	CASSFLQGGRYEQYF
TRBV7-2	TRBD1	.	TRBJ1-1	TGTGCCAGCAGCTCCCGCAGGATGGGGACAGGGAGGGGTGAAGCTTTCTTT	CASSSRRMGTGRGEAFF
TRBV28	.	.	TRBJ1-1	TGTGCCAGCAGTTTTGGACAGAACACTGAAGCTTTCTTT	CASSFGQNTEAFF
TRBV19	.	.	TRBJ1-4	TGTGCCTCCCGGCGTCTGGGGAGTGAAAAACTGTTTTTT	CASRRLGSEKLFF
TRBV5-1	.	.	TRBJ2-3	TGCGCCAGCAGCCCACTAAACGGGGGCACAGATACGCAGTATTTT	CASSPLNGGTDTQYF
TRBV6-5	.	.	TRBJ1-3	TGTGCCAGCAGCAACCCCTCGGCCATATATTTT	CASSNPSAIYF
TRBV29-1	.	.	TRBJ1-1	TGCAGCTCCCTCAATCAGGGATTTGTTAACACTGAAGCTTTCTTT	CSSLNQGFVNTEAFF
TRBV5-1	TRBD2	.	TRBJ2-7	TGCGCCAGCAGCCCCCCGGGGACTAGCGGACTCACGTACGAGCAGTACTTC	CASSPPGTSGLTYEQYF